This entry describes one T cell receptor beta chain. The junction departs from germline at one end; a sequencing error may be responsible. Repertoires were generated with immunoSEQ multiplex PCR, while TCRdb's copy carries only in-frame clones and drops some. Of 200,000 to 300,000 clones listed, 83% are singletons. The data were taken from a study of blood T cell repertoires in COVID-19. Study as a whole: Italy, Spain and the United States were the sources of the convalescent and acute COVID-19 samples. The cDNA or gDNA used as material had been derived from T cells, B-cell-depleted T cells, or PBMCs.

The CDR3 is 12 amino acids. Germline V gene lookup returns CDR1 MNHNY and CDR2 SVGAGI (reference sequence). Specimen: peripheral blood. The sequence came from a human donor in a cohort sampled during active COVID-19. The chain recombines TRBV6-6 with TRBJ2-5, with D perhaps matching TRBD2 (6 bases). CDR3 sequence (DNA): TGTGCCAGCAGCGGTCGACGGGAGACTCAGTACTTC. It encodes CASSGRRETQYF.